Listed below are T cell receptor beta chains from one sample, sequenced in a study of blood T cell repertoires in COVID-19. TCRdb's table, derived via immunoSEQ multiplex PCR, lists solely in-frame clones and lacks some. The sample lists roughly 160,000 clones; around 90% were seen once. Sequenced: peripheral blood. The source is a man between 50 and 59 years old who had recovered from COVID-19. The CDR3 runs from the conserved cysteine through the conserved F or W. The D gene is left open where the match is weak. Expanded clones are given a class, and other clones once, few, many or no size at all.

>TRBD1|.|TRBJ1-2|TRBV28
TGTGCCAGCAGTTTGGACAGGGAAGGCTACACCTTC
CASSLDREGYTF
>.|.|TRBJ2-7|TRBV12-3/TRBV12-4
TGTGCCAGCAGTTTGGGGCCCTGGGGCGAGCAGTACTTC
CASSLGPWGEQYF
>.|.|TRBJ1-3|TRBV3-1/TRBV3-2
TGTGCCAGCAGCCAAGACAAGACAAATAGTGGAAACACCATATATTTT
CASSQDKTNSGNTIYF
>.|.|TRBJ2-7|TRBV28
TGTGCCAGCAGCATCGCAACTAGCTCCTACGAGCAGTACTTC
CASSIATSSYEQYF
>TRBD1|.|TRBJ2-2|TRBV19
TGTGCCAGTAGTATAGACGGACAGGCGAACACCGGGGAGCTGTTTTTT
CASSIDGQANTGELFF
>.|.|TRBJ2-7|TRBV18
TGTGCCAGCTCACCTACAGGTGTCGACGAGCAGTACTTC
CASSPTGVDEQYF
>.|.|TRBJ2-2|TRBV7-9
TGTGCCAGCAATCGGCAGGCAAACACCGGGGAGCTGTTTTTT
CASNRQANTGELFF
>TRBD1|once|TRBJ1-1|TRBV20-1
TGCAGTGCTAGTGCAGGGGGTGGGGGCGCCGGTGAAGCTTTCTTT
CSASAGGGGAGEAFF
>TRBD1|.|TRBJ1-4|TRBV6-5
TGTGCCAGCAGTTACACCGACAGGGCCGAAAAACTGTTTTTT
CASSYTDRAEKLFF
>.|.|TRBJ2-5|TRBV9
TGTGCCAGCAGCGGACACCCGACAGCACAAGAGACCCAGTACTTC
CASSGHPTAQETQYF
>TRBD1|once|TRBJ1-5|TRBV4-1
TGCGCCAGCAGCCAAGATGGCAGGGGGCGTAGGGGGAGCAATCAGCCCCAGCATTTT
CASSQDGRGRRGSNQPQHF
>.|.|TRBJ1-1|TRBV7-2
TGTGCCAGCAGCTTAGCGCGTTCCCCTGCAGGCTCAGCTTTCTTT
CASSLARSPAGSAFF
>.|.|TRBJ1-3|TRBV19
TGTGCCAGCTCCGGGGGTGGCTCCGGAAACACCATATATTTT
CASSGGGSGNTIYF
>TRBD1|.|TRBJ2-7|TRBV2
TGTGCCAGCATGGGGACAGGGTCTCTCTACGAGCAGTACTTC
CASMGTGSLYEQYF
>TRBD1|.|TRBJ2-6|TRBV18
TGTGCCAGCTCAGACAGGGTTAGGCCTTCTGGGGCCAACGTCCTGACTTTC
CASSDRVRPSGANVLTF
>TRBD2|.|TRBJ2-1|TRBV14
TGTGCCAGCAGCCCGCTAGCGGGAGGATCCTACAATGAGCAGTTCTTC
CASSPLAGGSYNEQFF
>.|.|TRBJ1-1|TRBV4-1
TGCGCCAGCAGCCTGGGGGCGGGCGTTACTTTCTTT
CASSLGAGVTFF
>.|.|TRBJ1-2|TRBV13
TGTGCCAGCAGCTTAGGATCGACCGGGGGATTCTATGGCTACACCTTC
CASSLGSTGGFYGYTF
>TRBD1|.|TRBJ2-7|TRBV6-2/TRBV6-3
TGTGCCAGCAGTCAAGGCGGGACAGGGTCCTACGAGCAGTACTTC
CASSQGGTGSYEQYF
>.|.|TRBJ1-4|TRBV7-2
TGTGCCAGCAGCATACAGGGAAATGAAAAACTGTTTTTT
CASSIQGNEKLFF
>.|.|TRBJ2-1|TRBV10-1
TGCGCCAGCCCGCCTGACGGGGACAATGAGCAGTTCTTC
CASPPDGDNEQFF
>.|.|TRBJ1-1|TRBV27
TGTGCCAGCAGTTTAGGGGGGAGGCTTGAAGCTTTCTTT
CASSLGGRLEAFF
>.|.|TRBJ1-2|TRBV20-1
TGCAGTGCTAAGCCAATCCATGGCTACACCTTC
CSAKPIHGYTF
>.|.|TRBJ1-1|TRBV7-9
TGTGCCAGCAGCTTAAGCCAGAACACTGAAGCTTTCTTT
CASSLSQNTEAFF
>TRBD2|once|TRBJ2-1|TRBV7-2
TGTGCCAGCAGCTTAGCCTCACGAGCGGGGGGTTATTACAATGAGCAGTTCTTC
CASSLASRAGGYYNEQFF
>.|.|TRBJ1-2|TRBV12-3/TRBV12-4
TGTGCCACCAGAGGGCAGGGTAGTTATGGCTACACCTTC
CATRGQGSYGYTF
>.|.|TRBJ2-7|TRBV19
TGTGCCAGTAGTATTAGGACACAGACCTACGAGCAGTACTTC
CASSIRTQTYEQYF
>TRBD2|.|TRBJ2-4|TRBV18
TGTGCCAGCTCACCACCGAGCGGGACGATAGCCAAAAACATTCAGTACTTC
CASSPPSGTIAKNIQYF
>.|.|TRBJ2-1|TRBV2
TGTGCCAGCATCCAGGGGCCCTCGGTAAGGCAGTTCTTC
CASIQGPSVRQFF
>.|few|TRBJ2-3|TRBV6-2/TRBV6-3
TGTGCCAGCAGCCCTCCGGGACAAAGAGGCACAGATACGCAGTATTTT
CASSPPGQRGTDTQYF
>TRBD2|.|TRBJ2-4|TRBV12-5
TGTGCTAGTGGGGCAAGGGACTTTTCAGCGGGAGGAGTGGCCAAAAACATTCAGTACTTC
CASGARDFSAGGVAKNIQYF
>.|.|TRBJ2-7|TRBV7-3
TGTGCCAGCAGCTTGGGGGCTCTCCCCGGGGACGAGCAGTACTTC
CASSLGALPGDEQYF
>.|.|TRBJ1-1|TRBV19
TGTGCCACCAGGGCCGAAGGGAACACTGAAGCTTTCTTT
CATRAEGNTEAFF
>.|.|TRBJ2-2|TRBV7-8
TGTGCCAGCAGCCCAAGTCCCAGGCCCGGCGGGGAGCTGTTTTTT
CASSPSPRPGGELFF
>TRBD1|.|TRBJ2-7|TRBV4-3
TGCGCCAGCAGCCAGGTTCGACAGGGGGGCGAGCAGTACTTC
CASSQVRQGGEQYF
>.|few|TRBJ1-1|TRBV11-3
TGTGCCAGCAGTAAAGGGGGTGCCGGGAACACTGAAGCTTTCTTT
CASSKGGAGNTEAFF
>.|.|TRBJ2-2|TRBV2
TGTGCCAGCAGCAAAATCTTAACGGTACTGTCCACCGGGGAGCTGTTTTTT
CASSKILTVLSTGELFF
>.|once|TRBJ1-6|TRBV28
TGTGCCAGCAGTTTCCCACCTAGCTTCGGTTCACCCCTCCACTTT
CASSFPPSFGSPLHF
>TRBD1|.|TRBJ1-6|TRBV3-1/TRBV3-2
TGTGCCAGCAGCCAAGCGGTCACAGGGGGCGAGTACTATAATTCACCCCTCCACTTT
CASSQAVTGGEYYNSPLHF
>.|few|TRBJ2-2|TRBV2
TGTGCCAGCAGTTTTGCTAGCGCCACCGGGGAGCTGTTTTTT
CASSFASATGELFF
>.|.|TRBJ1-4|TRBV9
TGTGCCAGCAGCGTTGGCCATATTGCAACTAATGAAAAACTGTTTTTT
CASSVGHIATNEKLFF
>TRBD1|.|TRBJ1-1|TRBV29-1
TGCAGCGTCCTGACAGGGGTTGAAGCTTTCTTT
CSVLTGVEAFF
>.|.|TRBJ1-2|TRBV5-1
TGCGCCAGCAGCTTGGCCGGGGGATCCAACTATGGCTACACCTTC
CASSLAGGSNYGYTF
>.|.|TRBJ1-2|TRBV13
TGTGCCAGCAGCCCCCTGGGGAGGGCGAACTATGGCTACACCTTC
CASSPLGRANYGYTF
>TRBD1|.|TRBJ2-1|TRBV2
TGTGCCAGCTTGGACAGGGGGCAATACAATGAGCAGTTCTTC
CASLDRGQYNEQFF
>TRBD1|.|TRBJ2-7|TRBV19
TGTGCCAGTAGTACGGGACAGGGGTCCTACGAGCAGTACTTC
CASSTGQGSYEQYF
>TRBD2|.|TRBJ2-7|TRBV7-2
TGTGCCAGCAGCCCAAGAGCGGGAGGCTACGAGCAGTACTTC
CASSPRAGGYEQYF
>TRBD1|.|TRBJ1-1|TRBV5-4
TGTGCCAGCAGCCAATCGACAGGGAGTACTGAAGCTTTCTTT
CASSQSTGSTEAFF
>TRBD2|.|TRBJ2-7|TRBV30
TGTGCCTGGAGTTCCAGCGGGGGAGCATACGAGCAGTACTTC
CAWSSSGGAYEQYF
>.|.|TRBJ1-5|TRBV2
TGTGCCAGTGCCGACACCCAAAATCAGCCCCAGCATTTT
CASADTQNQPQHF
>.|.|TRBJ1-1|TRBV18
TGTGCCAGCTCACCGGGACAGAACACTGAAGCTTTCTTT
CASSPGQNTEAFF
>.|.|TRBJ2-5|TRBV7-9
TGTGCCAGCAGCGACTTTGGGGGGACCATCGAGACCCAGTACTTC
CASSDFGGTIETQYF
>.|few|TRBJ1-5|TRBV2
TGTGCCAGCAGCCCCCCGCGAGAGCCCCAGCATTTT
CASSPPREPQHF
>TRBD1|few|TRBJ1-3|TRBV15
TGTGCCACCAGCAGCGACAGGGATCCTGGAAACACCATATATTTT
CATSSDRDPGNTIYF
>.|few|TRBJ2-7|TRBV7-2
TGTGCCAGCAGCTTTCGGGGGCAGGGGGGCTCCTACGAGCAGTACTTC
CASSFRGQGGSYEQYF